This T cell receptor beta chain stems from a study of blood T cell repertoires in COVID-19. Some clones are missing from TCRdb's copy, which holds only in-frame ones; the method was immunoSEQ multiplex PCR. The sample records roughly 260,000 clones, about 93% being singletons. Participants, about 18 to 90 years old, spanned 24 US areas. Participants' reported clinical history set cohort assignment. Trimming stripped 5 bases from V and 1 base from J, with 11 bases between. The CDR3 extends over 14 amino acids. Germline CDR1 is SEHNR and CDR2 is FQNEAQ (reference sequence). This clonotype was sampled from a woman younger than 35 who had recovered from COVID-19. The sample taken for sequencing was PBMCs or T cells enriched from blood (not recorded which). V gene TRBV7-9 combines with J gene TRBJ1-2; D may be TRBD1 (5 bases). The CDR3 region is CASSPAGLNYGYTF. CDR3 DNA: TGTGCCAGCAGCCCTGCGGGGCTTAACTATGGCTACACCTTC.